Listed here are 23 T cell receptor beta chains from one sample, sequenced in a study of PD-1 blockade in classical Hodgkin lymphoma. Sample time point: cycle 4 day 1 (C4D1), after less than 7 weeks of nivolumab. Each patient experienced a relapse that followed autologous stem cell transplantation, and brentuximab vedotin exposure varied. Produced via immunoSEQ multiplex PCR; TCRdb's table is partial and in-frame only. The sample includes 80,000 to 100,000 clones, about 92% of them seen just once. The specimen comprised peripheral blood mononuclear cells (PBMCs), sampled before the fourth cycle of nivolumab. These receptors came from a human donor with classical Hodgkin lymphoma.

The rearrangement links TRBV5-1 to TRBJ2-7; TRBD2 matches 12 bases. This CDR3 has 18 amino acids. CDR1 SGHRS and CDR2 YFSETQ come from the germline V gene. V was clipped by 0 bases and J by 3 bases; unmatched bases: 10. The CDR3: CASSLGLAGGSKHYEQYF. The CDR3 DNA reads TGCGCCAGCAGCTTGGGTCTAGCGGGGGGGAGCAAACACTACGAGCAGTACTTC.

This chain links TRBV7-2 with TRBJ2-1; no reliable D call. This CDR3 region has 14 residues. CDR1 and CDR2 from the germline V gene are SGHTA and FQGNSA. Trimming took off 1 base at V and 6 bases at J, with 10 bases between the two ends. DNA for the CDR3: TGTGCCAGCAGCTTAGTAGTAGCCTCCAATGAGCAGTTCTTC. Amino acid sequence: CASSLVVASNEQFF.

The chain uses TRBV19 and TRBJ1-1; D uncertain. Trimming stripped 7 bases from V and 4 bases from J, with 10 bases between. CDR1 LNHDA and CDR2 SQIVND come from the germline V gene (reference sequence). The CDR3 is 12 residues long. CDR3 sequence reads: CASIWGSTEAFF. DNA of the CDR3: TGTGCCAGTATATGGGGATCCACTGAAGCTTTCTTT.

This clone was detected only a few times. This chain joins TRBV27 and TRBJ2-2; D possibly matches TRBD1 or TRBD2 (5 bases each). This CDR3 spans 12 amino acids. The germline V and J ends were trimmed by 5 bases and 13 bases, with 14 bases remaining between them. Germline V gene sequence: CDR1 MNHEY, CDR2 SMNVEV (reference sequence). CDR3 DNA: TGTGCCAGCAGTCTAATGGGACGCCGGCTGTTTTTT. Translation gives CASSLMGRRLFF.

The CDR3 nucleotides read TGTGCCAGCAGTTTCAACAGCAATCAGCCCCAGCATTTT. This sequence encodes CASSFNSNQPQHF. The chain recombines TRBV27 with TRBJ1-5; D is uncertain. The CDR3 contains 13 residues. Germline V gene lookup returns CDR1 MNHEY and CDR2 SMNVEV (reference sequence). V was pared by 3 bases and J by 1 base, with 4 bases between.

The chain uses TRBV2 and TRBJ2-4; D ambiguous. Germline values: CDR1 SNHLY, CDR2 FYNNEI. V was cut by 5 bases and J by 0 bases, with 14 bases left in between. CDR3 length equals 16 residues. CDR3 amino acids: CASSTSEHVAKNIQYF. The CDR3 DNA sequence: TGTGCCAGCAGTACTTCCGAACACGTAGCCAAAAACATTCAGTACTTC.

The chain joins TRBV5-4 to TRBJ1-4; the match to TRBD1 covers 8 bases. V dropped 4 bases and J dropped 8; count of bases not matched to a gene: 7. The germline gives CDR1 SGHNT, CDR2 YYREEE (reference sequence). The CDR3 is 14 amino acids. CDR3 DNA sequence: TGTGCCAGCAGCCCCGGACAGGGTCGAGAAAAACTGTTTTTT. This encodes CASSPGQGREKLFF.

V is TRBV30 and J is TRBJ2-3; 8 nucleotides match TRBD2. The junction had 10 bases not matched to a gene; V was cut back by 8 bases and J by 3 bases. The CDR3 spans 14 residues. The germline CDR1 and CDR2 sequences are GTSNPN and SVGIG (reference sequence). The CDR3 region is CAAGGGRGTDTQYF. Here the CDR3 DNA reads TGTGCCGCCGGGGGGGGACGAGGGACAGATACGCAGTATTTT. Supplemented by reference TRBV30 and TRBJ2-3, the full variable domain reads SQTIHQWPATLVQPVGSPLSLECTVEGTSNPNLYWYRQAAGRGLQLLFYSVGIGQISSEVPQNLSASRPQDRQFILSSKKLLLSDSGFYLCAAGGGRGTDTQYFGPGTRLTVL.

The rearrangement joins TRBV5-8 to TRBJ2-1; 7 bases agree with TRBD1. The germline V gene has CDR1 SGHTS and CDR2 YDEGEE. Losses at the gene ends were 4 bases for V and 8 bases for J; bases not matched to a gene: 9. The CDR3 spans 14 residues. CDR3 region: CASSKDRSRDEQFF. The CDR3 bases are TGTGCCAGCAGCAAGGACAGGTCTCGGGATGAGCAGTTCTTC.

The chain employs TRBV20-1 and TRBJ1-1, with a possible D match to TRBD1 (6 bases). The V end was cut by 7 bases, the J end by 1 base, with 7 bases between. Germline V CDR1 and CDR2: DFQATT, SNEGSKA (reference sequence). The CDR3 spans 11 residues. The CDR3 protein is CSGTANTEAFF. CDR3 DNA: TGCAGTGGGACAGCGAACACTGAAGCTTTCTTT.

This chain connects TRBV6-5 to TRBJ1-4; D ambiguous. The CDR3 is made up of 14 amino acids. Germline values: CDR1 MNHEY, CDR2 SVGAGI. V lost 0 bases to trimming and J lost 5 bases, with 7 bases between them. The CDR3 reads CASSYSGMNEKLFF. The DNA of the CDR3 is TGTGCCAGCAGTTACTCAGGGATGAATGAAAAACTGTTTTTT.

This sequence joins TRBV18 and TRBJ2-3; 7 bases map to TRBD2. The CDR3 sequence is 16 residues long. CDR1 is KGHSH and CDR2 is LQKENI in the germline V gene. J was trimmed by 3 bases and V by 1 base; bases with no gene match: 7. The DNA of the CDR3 is TGTGCCAGCTCACCACGGAGGGAGGGAGTAACAGATACGCAGTATTTT. Its protein product is CASSPRREGVTDTQYF.

The J gene is TRBJ1-2, the V gene TRBV7-9; 7 bases line up with TRBD1. CDR1 is SEHNR and CDR2 is FQNEAQ in the germline V gene (reference sequence). J lost 7 bases, V lost 5 bases, and 16 bases had no gene match. The CDR3 length is 16 residues. The CDR3 reads CASSRGRHEGARGYTF. CDR3 sequence (DNA): TGTGCCAGCAGCCGTGGGAGGCACGAGGGGGCGCGTGGCTACACCTTC.

This clone was observed once. The V gene is TRBV27, the J gene TRBJ2-7, with D perhaps matching TRBD2 (6 bases). CDR3 length equals 16 residues. The germline V and J ends were trimmed by 6 bases and 0 bases, with 18 bases remaining between them. Germline lookup yields CDR1 MNHEY and CDR2 SMNVEV (reference sequence). CDR3 region: CASSPWSGDGSYEQYF. In nucleotides, the CDR3 is TGTGCCAGCAGCCCTTGGTCGGGGGACGGCTCCTACGAGCAGTACTTC.

The rearrangement joins TRBV7-8 to TRBJ2-3; 10 nucleotides align to TRBD2. Germline V gene data show CDR1 as SGHVS and CDR2 as FQNEAQ. The CDR3 length is 19 residues. J lost 1 base, V lost 0 bases, and 10 bases had no gene match. The CDR3 DNA is TGTGCCAGCAGCTTAGCTTTAGCGGGAGGCACCTCGCGCACAGATACGCAGTATTTT. Protein product: CASSLALAGGTSRTDTQYF. Complete variable domain (other parts from reference TRBV7-8 and TRBJ2-3): GAGVSQSPRYKVAKRGQDVALRCDPISGHVSLFWYQQALGQGPEFLTYFQNEAQLDKSGLPSDRFFAERPEGSVSTLKIQRTQQEDSAVYLCASSLALAGGTSRTDTQYFGPGTRLTVL.

This chain uses TRBV6-1 with TRBJ2-7; 8 bases are a match to TRBD2. V gave up 7 bases and J gave up 2 bases; unmatched junction bases: 10. CDR3 size: 15 residues. Germline CDR1 is MNHNS and CDR2 is SASEGT. The CDR3 region is CASNPLAGVTYEQYF. As DNA, the CDR3 is TGTGCCAGCAATCCCCTAGCGGGCGTCACCTACGAGCAGTACTTC.

CDR3 sequence reads: CASSIPGLRDETQYF. The CDR3 nucleotides read TGTGCCAGCAGTATACCGGGTCTAAGGGATGAGACCCAGTACTTC. The chain recombines TRBV28 with TRBJ2-5, with no clear D. Trimming took 5 bases from V and 5 from J, leaving 18 bases between them. Germline CDR1 reads MDHEN; CDR2 reads SYDVKM. The CDR3 has 15 residues.

This clone was seen just once. Compared with germline, one end of the junction differs, possibly owing to a read error. The rearrangement uses TRBV7-2 and TRBJ2-5; 10 bases agree with TRBD2. Germline lookup yields CDR1 SGHTA and CDR2 FQGNSA. This CDR3 comprises 16 residues. The CDR3 region is CASSVASGSLWETQYF. The CDR3 DNA is TGTGCCAGCAGCGTAGCTAGCGGGAGTCTGTGGGAGACCCAGTACTTC.

J is TRBJ2-1 and V is TRBV27; 12 bases agree with TRBD2. The germline gives CDR1 MNHEY, CDR2 SMNVEV (reference sequence). The length of the CDR3 is 16 residues. V was pared by 2 bases and J by 6 bases, with 5 bases of the junction left unmatched. The CDR3 DNA follows: TGTGCCAGCAGTTTAATAGGACTAGCGGGATTCAATGAGCAGTTCTTC. This sequence encodes CASSLIGLAGFNEQFF.

V is TRBV6-1 and J is TRBJ1-2; D is uncertain. The CDR3 totals 14 residues. V was cut by 0 bases and J by 5 bases, with 10 bases left in between. Looked up from germline, CDR1 is MNHNS and CDR2 is SASEGT. The CDR3 DNA reads as TGTGCCAGCAGTGAAGCGGGGTCAAATTATGGCTACACCTTC. Encoded protein: CASSEAGSNYGYTF.

V is TRBV27 and J is TRBJ2-5; tentative D call: TRBD1 (6 bases). V was cut by 3 bases and J by 1 base, with 9 bases left in between. The germline V gene encodes CDR1 MNHEY and CDR2 SMNVEV (reference sequence). The CDR3 runs to 14 residues. In DNA form, the CDR3 reads TGTGCCAGCAGTTTTGGGGGCGGCCAAGAGACCCAGTACTTC. Encoded protein: CASSFGGGQETQYF.

The chain is built from TRBV27 and TRBJ2-1; D might be TRBD2 (6 bases). The CDR3 has 16 amino acids. Trimming cost V 4 bases and J 0 bases, with 13 bases left between them. CDR1 MNHEY and CDR2 SMNVEV come from the germline V gene (reference sequence). CDR3 DNA sequence: TGTGCCAGCAGTTCCCCGGGGGTGAGCTCCTACAATGAGCAGTTCTTC. Its translation: CASSSPGVSSYNEQFF.

This chain connects TRBV30 to TRBJ1-1; 10 nucleotides match TRBD1. This CDR3 is 16 amino acids long. V lost 2 bases and J lost 2; bases outside the gene matches: 8. Germline lookup yields CDR1 GTSNPN and CDR2 SVGIG (reference sequence). CDR3 bases: TGTGCCTGGAGTTCCTGGGGGGACAGGGGCAACACTGAAGCTTTCTTT. It yields the protein CAWSSWGDRGNTEAFF. Combining the CDR3 with reference TRBV30 and TRBJ1-1 gives the whole variable domain SQTIHQWPATLVQPVGSPLSLECTVEGTSNPNLYWYRQAAGRGLQLLFYSVGIGQISSEVPQNLSASRPQDRQFILSSKKLLLSDSGFYLCAWSSWGDRGNTEAFFGQGTRLTVV.